This is a list of T cell receptor beta chains from one sample in a study of CD8+CD57+ T cells in acquired aplastic anemia. TCRdb reprocessed the reads via MiXCR and lists one record per CDR3 protein. The sample yields roughly 80,000 distinct CDR3 sequences, around 70% seen once. The sample taken for sequencing was sorted CD4+, CD8+, or CD8+CD57+ T cells (not recorded which) from PBMCs. The receptors were gathered from a human donor with aplastic anemia. CDR3s include the opening cysteine and the closing phenylalanine or tryptophan. Each record gives: J gene, D gene, V gene, CDR3 protein. The D gene is left open where the match is weak.

J gene: TRBJ2-7
D gene: -
V gene: TRBV24-1
CDR3 protein: CATSDLPGKQHF

J gene: TRBJ1-2
D gene: -
V gene: TRBV7-9
CDR3 protein: CASSRQSWVGGYTF

J gene: TRBJ2-7
D gene: -
V gene: TRBV7-8
CDR3 protein: CASSYGPTSYEQYF

J gene: TRBJ2-1
D gene: -
V gene: TRBV15
CDR3 protein: CATSRGGYVSDNEQFF

J gene: TRBJ2-5
D gene: TRBD1
V gene: TRBV11-2
CDR3 protein: CASRGTGAGETQYF

J gene: TRBJ2-3
D gene: -
V gene: TRBV2
CDR3 protein: CASRGFTDTQYF

J gene: TRBJ2-1
D gene: -
V gene: TRBV19
CDR3 protein: CASSIDLGRGNEQFF

J gene: TRBJ2-1
D gene: TRBD2
V gene: TRBV19
CDR3 protein: CASSISSGGHNEQFF

J gene: TRBJ2-5
D gene: -
V gene: TRBV2
CDR3 protein: CASRNRTGQLETQYF

J gene: TRBJ1-2
D gene: TRBD1
V gene: TRBV7-6
CDR3 protein: CASSPRDRDYGYTF

J gene: TRBJ2-3
D gene: TRBD1
V gene: TRBV7-9
CDR3 protein: CASKDRDTQYF

J gene: TRBJ1-1
D gene: -
V gene: TRBV19
CDR3 protein: CASIGGLNTEAFF

J gene: TRBJ2-5
D gene: TRBD2
V gene: TRBV7-3
CDR3 protein: CASSPSAGGGRETQYF

J gene: TRBJ2-5
D gene: -
V gene: TRBV20-1
CDR3 protein: CSVPRTEETQYF

J gene: TRBJ2-7
D gene: -
V gene: TRBV25-1
CDR3 protein: CASSYSRGGYEQYF

J gene: TRBJ1-4
D gene: TRBD1
V gene: TRBV10-2
CDR3 protein: CASSDRGMREKLFF

J gene: TRBJ2-3
D gene: -
V gene: TRBV20-1
CDR3 protein: CSARVGLDTQYF

J gene: TRBJ1-1
D gene: -
V gene: TRBV7-3
CDR3 protein: CASSPSGHLEAFF

J gene: TRBJ2-3
D gene: -
V gene: TRBV6-1
CDR3 protein: CASSGGLVTDTQYF

J gene: TRBJ2-5
D gene: -
V gene: TRBV15
CDR3 protein: CATSGWQETQYF

J gene: TRBJ2-7
D gene: TRBD1
V gene: TRBV20-1
CDR3 protein: CSAQETGDYSYEQYF

J gene: TRBJ2-2
D gene: TRBD1
V gene: TRBV24-1
CDR3 protein: CATNDRANTGELFF

J gene: TRBJ1-1
D gene: -
V gene: TRBV7-9
CDR3 protein: CASSLQENTEAFF

J gene: TRBJ2-7
D gene: -
V gene: TRBV15
CDR3 protein: CATSATGSGEQYF

J gene: TRBJ2-7
D gene: -
V gene: TRBV6-1
CDR3 protein: CASSTLGSYEQYF

J gene: TRBJ1-2
D gene: TRBD1
V gene: TRBV11-1
CDR3 protein: CASSQRYTGGEGGYTF

J gene: TRBJ2-7
D gene: TRBD2
V gene: TRBV19
CDR3 protein: CASSPGGYEQYF

J gene: TRBJ2-2
D gene: -
V gene: TRBV11-2
CDR3 protein: CASSAGTTNTGELFF

J gene: TRBJ2-7
D gene: TRBD1
V gene: TRBV5-5
CDR3 protein: CASSYYGTGYSYEQYF

J gene: TRBJ2-7
D gene: -
V gene: TRBV7-9
CDR3 protein: CASSLDSSPFYEQYF

J gene: TRBJ2-3
D gene: -
V gene: TRBV15
CDR3 protein: CATSRGLDTDTQYF

J gene: TRBJ1-6
D gene: -
V gene: TRBV19
CDR3 protein: CASSLDIGPDNSPLHF

J gene: TRBJ1-3
D gene: -
V gene: TRBV12-3/TRBV12-4
CDR3 protein: CASGQGNTIYF

J gene: TRBJ1-4
D gene: -
V gene: TRBV2
CDR3 protein: CASGAGSRNEKLFF

J gene: TRBJ2-7
D gene: -
V gene: TRBV10-2
CDR3 protein: CASIPLGPTYEQYF

J gene: TRBJ1-2
D gene: -
V gene: TRBV29-1
CDR3 protein: CSVESKRNYGYTF

J gene: TRBJ1-2
D gene: -
V gene: TRBV20-1
CDR3 protein: CSARDGGGPSGYTF

J gene: TRBJ1-4
D gene: TRBD1
V gene: TRBV12-3/TRBV12-4
CDR3 protein: CASSSQGTNFPGEKLFF

J gene: TRBJ2-7
D gene: -
V gene: TRBV20-1
CDR3 protein: CSARDGGRHEQYF

J gene: TRBJ1-2
D gene: -
V gene: TRBV15
CDR3 protein: CATSRAGVRDNYGYTF

J gene: TRBJ1-1
D gene: TRBD1
V gene: TRBV6-1
CDR3 protein: CASRVTGLDFF

J gene: TRBJ2-3
D gene: TRBD1
V gene: TRBV7-9
CDR3 protein: CASSLTLDREDTQYF

J gene: TRBJ1-5
D gene: -
V gene: TRBV7-8
CDR3 protein: CASSSFQPSQPQHF

J gene: TRBJ2-3
D gene: -
V gene: TRBV11-1
CDR3 protein: CASSLALRSSTDTQYF

J gene: TRBJ2-7
D gene: TRBD1
V gene: TRBV20-1
CDR3 protein: CSATTFGTGPEQYF